Shown below are 26 T cell receptor beta chains from a single sample sequenced in a study of multiple sclerosis patients with progressive multifocal leukoencephalopathy. Data came from immunoSEQ multiplex PCR; TCRdb stores just in-frame clones and leaves some out. The table lists more than 25,000 clones, approximately 90% of them singletons. Time point indicated: before natalizumab initiation. Sequencing was carried out using PBMCs. Receptor source: a human donor with multiple sclerosis.

V gene TRBV7-8 combines with J gene TRBJ1-4; D is possibly TRBD1 (6 bases). Germline V lookup: CDR1 SGHVS, CDR2 FQNEAQ. The CDR3 has 15 residues. The V end was cut by 4 bases, the J end by 2 bases, with 11 bases between. CDR3 DNA: TGTGCCAGCAGCTCACAGGGTAAGACTAATGAAAAACTGTTTTTT. Amino acid sequence: CASSSQGKTNEKLFF.

The chain links TRBV4-3 to TRBJ2-7; a weak D match, TRBD2 (6 bases). The CDR3 runs to 19 residues. Germline assignment: CDR1 LGHNA and CDR2 YSLEER. Trimming took 0 bases from V and 0 from J, leaving 21 bases between them. The CDR3 region is CASSQEALGGTSLSYEQYF. Here the CDR3 DNA reads TGCGCCAGCAGCCAAGAAGCCCTAGGAGGGACTTCCCTCTCCTACGAGCAGTACTTC.

The chain recombines TRBV7-9 with TRBJ2-4; 8 nucleotides match TRBD1. This CDR3 contains 15 residues. J gave up 7 bases and V 3 bases, and 8 bases lay outside the gene matches. Germline lookup yields CDR1 SEHNR and CDR2 FQNEAQ (reference sequence). For the CDR3, the DNA is TGTGCCAGCAGCTTGTGGGTGGACAGGGAGAACATTCAGTACTTC. It is translated as CASSLWVDRENIQYF. Variable domain in full (rest from reference TRBV7-9 and TRBJ2-4): DTGVSQNPRHKITKRGQNVTFRCDPISEHNRLYWYRQTLGQGPEFLTYFQNEAQLEKSRLLSDRFSAERPKGSFSTLEIQRTEQGDSAMYLCASSLWVDRENIQYFGAGTRLSVL.

DNA for the CDR3: TGTGCCAGCAGGGACAGGTCGTTTAATGAAAAACTGTTTTTT. It yields the protein CASRDRSFNEKLFF. The chain couples TRBV2 to TRBJ1-4, with 7 bases identical to TRBD1. Trimming at V came to 6 bases and at J to 4 bases, leaving 5 bases not matched to a gene. Germline CDR1 reads SNHLY; CDR2 reads FYNNEI. The CDR3 loop spans 14 amino acids.

The J gene is TRBJ1-2, the V gene TRBV4-1; tentatively, D is TRBD1 (5 bases). The CDR3 has 19 amino acids. Trimming left V 4 bases short and J 1 base short, with 25 bases between. From germline, CDR1 is MGHRA and CDR2 YSYEKL. The DNA of the CDR3 is TGCGCCAGCAGCCGCTACCATGGGGCCGACCCGGGGGTTAACTATGGCTACACCTTC. Translating it yields CASSRYHGADPGVNYGYTF.

The V gene is TRBV6-6, the J gene TRBJ1-1; D is uncertain. The CDR3 is made up of 14 amino acids. Germline loops: CDR1 MNHNY, CDR2 SVGAGI (reference sequence). V gave up 2 bases and J gave up 3 bases, with 10 bases separating them. The CDR3 region is CASSYAESYTEAFF. The CDR3, as DNA: TGTGCCAGCAGTTACGCGGAATCATACACTGAAGCTTTCTTT.

The chain joins TRBV27 to TRBJ1-1; D unresolved. Germline V gene data show CDR1 as MNHEY and CDR2 as SMNVEV (reference sequence). The CDR3 sequence is 13 residues long. The germline V and J ends were trimmed by 3 bases and 2 bases, with 7 bases remaining between them. The CDR3 is CASSLGINTEAFF. The CDR3, as DNA: TGTGCCAGCAGTTTGGGGATTAACACTGAAGCTTTCTTT.

V is TRBV6-6 and J is TRBJ1-5; D remains unclear. This CDR3 spans 15 amino acids. In germline, CDR1 is MNHNY, CDR2 SVGAGI (reference sequence). V lost 5 bases to trimming and J lost 2 bases, with 13 bases between them. The CDR3 nucleotides read TGTGCCAGCAGTACTGAGGGAAGGGGCAATCAGCCCCAGCATTTT. It specifies CASSTEGRGNQPQHF.

This clone was seen once. The CDR3 nucleotides read TGCGCCAGCAGCACCACAGGGACCTCTGGAAACACCATATATTTT. This translates into CASSTTGTSGNTIYF. V is TRBV5-1 and J is TRBJ1-3; TRBD1 might be the D (6 bases). This CDR3 region has 15 residues. V was clipped by 4 bases and J by 0 bases, with 11 bases between them. Germline CDR1 and CDR2: SGHRS and YFSETQ.

The V and J genes are TRBV27 and TRBJ1-6; D not resolved. Trimming cost V 2 bases and J 4 bases, with 6 bases left between them. The CDR3 loop spans 14 amino acids. CDR1 and CDR2 from the germline V gene are MNHEY and SMNVEV (reference sequence). CDR3 in amino acids: CASSLNRYNSPLHF. CDR3 sequence (DNA): TGTGCCAGCAGTTTAAACAGATATAATTCACCCCTCCACTTT.

The genes are TRBV29-1 and TRBJ1-2; tentatively, D is TRBD1 (5 bases). Germline values: CDR1 SQVTM, CDR2 ANQGSEA. The CDR3 loop spans 13 amino acids. The V end was cut by 2 bases, the J end by 0 bases, with 7 bases between. The CDR3, as DNA: TGCAGCGTTGAACGGGGGGCTAACTATGGCTACACCTTC. This sequence encodes CSVERGANYGYTF.

This chain uses TRBV6-6 with TRBJ2-1; 13 bases fit TRBD2. V shed 6 bases and J 8 bases; nucleotides not matched to a gene: 10. The CDR3 is 16 amino acids. Germline assignment: CDR1 MNHNY and CDR2 SVGAGI (reference sequence). CDR3: CASSSKGLAGKDEQFF. DNA for the CDR3: TGTGCCAGCAGCAGTAAGGGACTAGCGGGGAAGGATGAGCAGTTCTTC.

The chain has TRBV2 and TRBJ1-5; no definite D call. The length of the CDR3 is 15 residues. Between the trimmed V and J ends, which lost 6 bases and 0 bases, there was a span of 12 bases. The germline V gene has CDR1 SNHLY and CDR2 FYNNEI. This chain's CDR3 is CASREQTYSNQPQHF. In nucleotides, the CDR3 is TGTGCCAGCAGAGAACAGACATATAGCAATCAGCCCCAGCATTTT.

This rearrangement joins TRBV7-2 to TRBJ1-2, with TRBD1 matching 7 bases. Germline CDR1 SGHTA, CDR2 FQGNSA. V shed 4 bases, J shed 4 bases, and the junction held 6 bases outside the gene matches. CDR3 size: 14 residues. This CDR3 is CASSSSGGSYGYTF. The CDR3, as DNA: TGTGCCAGCAGCTCTTCAGGGGGGTCCTATGGCTACACCTTC.

This sequence joins TRBV30 and TRBJ2-7; D is uncertain. CDR1 is GTSNPN and CDR2 is SVGIG in the germline V gene (reference sequence). The length of the CDR3 is 12 residues. V gave up 2 bases and J gave up 6 bases, with 11 bases separating them. CDR3 in amino acids: CAWSSGMLEQYF. Written as DNA, the CDR3 is TGTGCCTGGAGTTCAGGTATGCTCGAGCAGTACTTC. Combining the CDR3 with reference TRBV30 and TRBJ2-7 gives the whole variable domain SQTIHQWPATLVQPVGSPLSLECTVEGTSNPNLYWYRQAAGRGLQLLFYSVGIGQISSEVPQNLSASRPQDRQFILSSKKLLLSDSGFYLCAWSSGMLEQYFGPGTRLTVT.

The V and J genes are TRBV4-1 and TRBJ2-7, with D perhaps being TRBD1 or TRBD2 (6 bases each). Trimming cost V 4 bases and J 3 bases, with 13 bases left between them. The CDR3 totals 14 residues. The germline V gene has CDR1 MGHRA and CDR2 YSYEKL. The CDR3 loop is CASSRTGANYEQYF. The CDR3 region has the DNA TGCGCCAGCAGCCGCACGGGGGCGAACTACGAGCAGTACTTC.

V is TRBV30 and J is TRBJ2-5; D remains ambiguous. The CDR3 totals 16 residues. V lost 0 bases and J 0 bases, leaving 14 bases between the germline ends. Germline V gene data show CDR1 as GTSNPN and CDR2 as SVGIG (reference sequence). The CDR3 is CAWSVGYTPYQETQYF. The CDR3 DNA reads TGTGCCTGGAGTGTCGGTTACACCCCGTACCAAGAGACCCAGTACTTC.

The chain employs TRBV7-2 and TRBJ2-5; 10 bases match TRBD2. J lost 4 bases, V lost 1 base, and 6 bases had no gene match. The CDR3 loop spans 16 amino acids. Germline V gene lookup returns CDR1 SGHTA and CDR2 FQGNSA. This CDR3 reads CASSLVAGGRGETQYF. As DNA, the CDR3 is TGTGCCAGCAGCTTAGTAGCGGGAGGCCGCGGAGAGACCCAGTACTTC. The entire variable domain, with the rest obtained from reference TRBV7-2 and TRBJ2-5, is as follows: GAGVSQSPSNKVTEKGKDVELRCDPISGHTALYWYRQSLGQGLEFLIYFQGNSAPDKSGLPSDRFSAERTGGSVSTLTIQRTQQEDSAVYLCASSLVAGGRGETQYFGPGTRLLVL.

V and J are TRBV10-1 and TRBJ2-3; the match to TRBD2 covers 8 bases. The CDR3 has 13 residues. Germline values: CDR1 WNHNN, CDR2 SYGVQD (reference sequence). V was pared by 4 bases and J by 4 bases, with 1 base of the junction left unmatched. DNA of the CDR3: TGCGCCAGCAGTGTCGGGGGGGCAGATACGCAGTATTTT. Protein product: CASSVGGADTQYF.

This clone was detected only a few times. V usage is TRBV6-4 and J usage is TRBJ2-2, with TRBD1 matching 9 bases. Germline CDR1 reads MRHNA; CDR2 reads SNTAGT. This CDR3 is 15 amino acids long. Trimming took 6 bases from V and 3 from J; bases not matched to a gene: 5. CDR3 sequence reads: CASSRTGDDTGELFF. For the CDR3, the DNA is TGTGCCAGCAGCAGGACAGGGGATGACACCGGGGAGCTGTTTTTT.

The chain carries TRBV29-1 and TRBJ2-2; 11 nucleotides align to TRBD1. V lost 8 bases and J lost 6; bases outside the gene matches: 8. Germline CDR1 and CDR2: SQVTM and ANQGSEA. There are 14 residues in the CDR3. CDR3 in DNA: TGCAGCTGCCGGACAGGGGGCGCCTCCGGGGAGCTGTTTTTT. Its protein product is CSCRTGGASGELFF.

The chain joins TRBV7-9 to TRBJ2-7; possibly TRBD1 for D (6 bases). Per the germline V gene, CDR1 is SEHNR and CDR2 is FQNEAQ (reference sequence). V gave up 5 bases and J gave up 3 bases, with 14 bases separating them. CDR3 length: 14 amino acids. The CDR3 is CASSPMGAGYEQYF. The CDR3 DNA is TGTGCCAGCAGCCCCATGGGGGCGGGCTACGAGCAGTACTTC. Full variable domain (missing parts from reference TRBV7-9 and TRBJ2-7): DTGVSQNPRHKITKRGQNVTFRCDPISEHNRLYWYRQTLGQGPEFLTYFQNEAQLEKSRLLSDRFSAERPKGSFSTLEIQRTEQGDSAMYLCASSPMGAGYEQYFGPGTRLTVT.

The V call is TRBV5-6, the J call TRBJ2-7; TRBD2 aligns across 8 bases. From germline, CDR1 is SGHDT and CDR2 YYEEEE. J gave up 4 bases and V 3 bases, and 6 bases lay outside the gene matches. The CDR3 is made up of 14 amino acids. CDR3 coding DNA: TGTGCCAGCAGCTCCGGGGGGGCCGTATACGAGCAGTACTTC. Translated, it gives CASSSGGAVYEQYF.

The rearrangement uses TRBV6-5 and TRBJ1-1; a possible D gene is TRBD1 (5 bases). Germline V gene sequence: CDR1 MNHEY, CDR2 SVGAGI. The CDR3 runs to 16 residues. V lost 0 bases and J lost 6, with 17 bases in between. CDR3 region: CASSYSAGGVFSEAFF. The CDR3, as DNA: TGTGCCAGCAGTTACTCAGCCGGGGGGGTGTTCTCTGAAGCTTTCTTT.

This chain connects TRBV4-1 to TRBJ1-1; weak D call: TRBD1 (6 bases). This CDR3 comprises 14 residues. Germline CDR1 and CDR2: MGHRA and YSYEKL. Between the trimmed V and J ends, which lost 2 bases and 5 bases, there was a span of 12 bases. CDR3 amino acids: CASSQYKGGTEAFF. CDR3 coding DNA: TGCGCCAGCAGCCAATATAAGGGGGGGACTGAAGCTTTCTTT.

This chain joins TRBV23-1 and TRBJ2-7; TRBD1 is a possible D gene (6 bases). TRBV23-1 is assigned to the ORF class and has an uncertain function. The V end was cut by 4 bases, the J end by 0 bases, with 19 bases between. The CDR3 runs 17 residues. The CDR3 is CASSPGQSPSFSYEQYF. CDR3 in DNA: TGCGCCAGCAGTCCCGGACAGTCCCCCTCCTTCTCCTACGAGCAGTACTTC.